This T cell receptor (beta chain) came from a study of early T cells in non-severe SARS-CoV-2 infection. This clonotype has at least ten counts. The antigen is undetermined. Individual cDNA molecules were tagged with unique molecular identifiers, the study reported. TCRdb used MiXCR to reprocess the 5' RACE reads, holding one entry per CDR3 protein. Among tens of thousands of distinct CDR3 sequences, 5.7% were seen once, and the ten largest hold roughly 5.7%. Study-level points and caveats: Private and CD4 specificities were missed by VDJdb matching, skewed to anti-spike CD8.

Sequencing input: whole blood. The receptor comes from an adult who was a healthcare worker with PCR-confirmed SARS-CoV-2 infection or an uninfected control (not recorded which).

DNA for the CDR3: TGTGCCAGCACCACGATCGAAGGGACAGGGGGCCATGAGCAGTTCTTC. The encoded protein is CASTTIEGTGGHEQFF. The chain links TRBV6-2 or TRBV6-3 to TRBJ2-1, with 12 positions matching TRBD1. CDR1 and CDR2 (germline): MNHEY, SVGEGT. J was trimmed by 8 bases and V by 7 bases; bases with no gene match: 12. CDR3 length: 16 residues.